This is a list of T cell receptor beta chains from one sample in a study of cytomegalovirus exposure and HLA in healthy donors. Clones were sequenced by immunoSEQ multiplex PCR, and TCRdb holds only the in-frame ones, with some missing. The sample records about 55,000 clones, 90% being singletons. Sequencing used PBMCs. Source of these receptors: a man between 18 and 35 years old in good health and CMV-seronegative. Both conserved end residues are part of each CDR3. A D gene is named only where the DNA matches it firmly. The size field is filled for only some rows; it gives once, few, many or a size class.

clone size	J gene	V gene	D gene	CDR3 DNA	CDR3 protein
-	TRBJ1-2	TRBV7-2	TRBD1	TGTGCCAGCAGCCTTAATAGGGGGCCCTATGGCTACACCTTC	CASSLNRGPYGYTF
-	TRBJ2-7	TRBV11-2	-	TGTGCCAGCAGCTTAGGCGGAAGTTGGCAGTACTTC	CASSLGGSWQYF
-	TRBJ2-3	TRBV18	-	TGTGCCAGCTCACGCCAGGTAGGGGCAGATACGCAGTATTTT	CASSRQVGADTQYF
-	TRBJ2-3	TRBV14	-	TGTGCCAGCAGGGCTGGGAGCAATAGGGTTTCAGATACGCAGTATTTT	CASRAGSNRVSDTQYF
medium-sized	TRBJ2-4	TRBV4-1	TRBD2	TGCGCCAGCAGCCAAGGCCCAGTCGGTGGGGGAGGGTACGGCATTCAGTACTTC	CASSQGPVGGGGYGIQYF
-	TRBJ2-1	TRBV29-1	TRBD1	TGCAGCGTCCAGGGGGCGGGCTCCTACAATGAGCAGTTCTTC	CSVQGAGSYNEQFF
-	TRBJ2-4	TRBV5-1	TRBD1	TGCGCCAGCAGTCTGACAGGGTGGGAAAACATTCAGTACTTC	CASSLTGWENIQYF
-	TRBJ1-5	TRBV7-8	-	TGTGCCAGCAGCCTGACAGGCAATCAGCCCCAGCATTTT	CASSLTGNQPQHF
few	TRBJ1-2	TRBV19	TRBD1	TGTGCCAGTAGTATGGACAGGACCTATGGCTACACCTTC	CASSMDRTYGYTF
-	TRBJ2-1	TRBV20-1	TRBD2	TGCAGTGCTAGCCGGGGGGGGGAGCAGTTCTTC	CSASRGGEQFF
-	TRBJ2-2	TRBV13	TRBD2	TGTGCCAGCAGCTTGGAAGCGGGGGCCGGGGAGCTGTTTTTT	CASSLEAGAGELFF
-	TRBJ2-7	TRBV15	TRBD2	TGTGCCACCAGCAGAGTAGGACTAGCGGGAGGGCCATCCTACGAGCAGTACTTC	CATSRVGLAGGPSYEQYF
once	TRBJ2-5	TRBV7-2	-	TGTGCCAGCAGCCCTCCCGGGGTCCAAGAGACCCAGTACTTC	CASSPPGVQETQYF
-	TRBJ2-1	TRBV19	TRBD2	TGTGCCAGTACAGGGCTAGCGGGAGTTGGGGGTGAGCAGTTCTTC	CASTGLAGVGGEQFF
-	TRBJ2-1	TRBV27	TRBD2	TGTGCCAGCAGAGCGGGGGGCGGGAATGAGCAGTTCTTC	CASRAGGGNEQFF
-	TRBJ2-5	TRBV19	-	TGTGCCAGTAGTATTGGCAGGGTTGAGACCCAGTACTTC	CASSIGRVETQYF
-	TRBJ1-1	TRBV27	-	TGTGCCAGCAGTTTCGACAGATTTAATGAAGCTTTCTTT	CASSFDRFNEAFF
-	TRBJ2-7	TRBV11-2	TRBD1	TGTGCCAGCAGCTTAAGGAGGGCCACAGGGGGTAACGAGCAGTACTTC	CASSLRRATGGNEQYF
-	TRBJ2-7	TRBV18	TRBD1	TGTGCCAGCTCACCAGGGGGGACAGGGTCCTACGAGCAGTACTTC	CASSPGGTGSYEQYF
-	TRBJ2-7	TRBV5-1	TRBD1	TGCGCCAGCAGCTTGCGGGCCCAGGGGGAGTACGAGCAGTACTTC	CASSLRAQGEYEQYF
few	TRBJ2-3	TRBV5-1	-	TGCGCCAGCAGAGGGGGGGTCCCAGATACGCAGTATTTT	CASRGGVPDTQYF
-	TRBJ2-5	TRBV5-5	-	TGTGCCAGCAGCCAGAAAGAGACCCAGTACTTC	CASSQKETQYF
-	TRBJ1-2	TRBV6-1	-	TGTGCCAGCAGTGAAGCTACAGGGTTTAGTGGCTACACCTTC	CASSEATGFSGYTF
-	TRBJ2-2	TRBV18	-	TGTGCCAGCTCACCTCGGACAGACACCGGGGAGCTGTTTTTT	CASSPRTDTGELFF
-	TRBJ2-7	TRBV2	TRBD1	TGTGCCAGCCGGACAGGGTTTAGCTACGAGCAGTACTTC	CASRTGFSYEQYF
-	TRBJ1-1	TRBV18	-	TGTGCCAGCTCTCCCTTATTGGGGGCGGCTGAAGCTTTCTTT	CASSPLLGAAEAFF
-	TRBJ2-3	TRBV19	TRBD1	TGTGCCAGTAGTATGGGACAGATAATCACAGATACGCAGTATTTT	CASSMGQIITDTQYF
-	TRBJ2-1	TRBV2	TRBD1	TGTGCCAGCAGGGTGACAGGGGGGGGTAATGAGCAGTTCTTC	CASRVTGGGNEQFF
-	TRBJ2-7	TRBV28	TRBD2	TGTGCCAGCAGTACATTAGCGGGAGTGCGGGAGCAGTACTTC	CASSTLAGVREQYF
-	TRBJ1-1	TRBV7-2	TRBD1	TGTGCCAGCAGCTCCGGGGGACAGATGAACACTGAAGCTTTCTTT	CASSSGGQMNTEAFF
-	TRBJ1-4	TRBV4-1	TRBD1	TGCGCCAGCAGCCAAGGCGGACAGGGTGGTAATGAAAAACTGTTTTTT	CASSQGGQGGNEKLFF
-	TRBJ1-2	TRBV9	-	TGTGCCAGCAGCCTGCGGCAGTCAGCTAACTATGGCTACACCTTC	CASSLRQSANYGYTF
-	TRBJ2-7	TRBV15	-	TGTGCCACCAGCAGAGGGGGGTCGACTAGGGGCTCCGAGCAGTACTTC	CATSRGGSTRGSEQYF
-	TRBJ1-2	TRBV29-1	-	TGCAGCGTTTCAAGGAGCTATGGCTACACCTTC	CSVSRSYGYTF
few	TRBJ1-1	TRBV4-2	-	TGTGCCAGCAGCCAAGAAACGACGGGCACTGAAGCTTTCTTT	CASSQETTGTEAFF
-	TRBJ2-7	TRBV5-4	-	TGTGCCAGCAGCTATTCCGGGACTCCGTCGAAAGAGCAGTACTTC	CASSYSGTPSKEQYF
-	TRBJ1-2	TRBV28	TRBD1	TGTGCCAGCAGTTTGATGGGACAGGGGCCGCGAGGCTACACCTTC	CASSLMGQGPRGYTF
-	TRBJ2-1	TRBV5-6	TRBD2	TGTGCCAGCAGCTTGCCTGGGACTAGCGCCGACAATGAGCAGTTCTTC	CASSLPGTSADNEQFF
-	TRBJ2-3	TRBV28	-	TGTGCCAGCAGTTTGGACAGCCGGGGAGATACGCAGTATTTT	CASSLDSRGDTQYF
-	TRBJ2-5	TRBV28	TRBD1	TGTGCCAGCAGTGTGACAGGGGCAGAGACCCAGTACTTC	CASSVTGAETQYF
-	TRBJ2-1	TRBV2	TRBD2	TGTGCCAGCAGTGAAAAGGGAGGGCTAGCGGGGGCCGGATCCTACAATGAGCAGTTCTTC	CASSEKGGLAGAGSYNEQFF
-	TRBJ2-1	TRBV6-5	-	TGTGCCAGCAGCCCGATTTCGGGAGTAAGCAATGAGCAGTTCTTC	CASSPISGVSNEQFF
-	TRBJ1-1	TRBV9	TRBD1	TGTGCCAGCAGCTTGGGACAGGGCGGGTACACTGAAGCTTTCTTT	CASSLGQGGYTEAFF
-	TRBJ1-1	TRBV11-2	-	TGTGCCAGCAGCTTAGATTGGACTGACACTGAAGCTTTCTTT	CASSLDWTDTEAFF
-	TRBJ2-7	TRBV27	TRBD2	TGTGCCAGCAGTTTTACTAGCGGGGCCTACGAGCAGTACTTC	CASSFTSGAYEQYF
-	TRBJ2-3	TRBV6-1	TRBD2	TGTGCCAGCAGTGATATAGCGGGAGAGTTCCATACGCAGTATTTT	CASSDIAGEFHTQYF
-	TRBJ1-2	TRBV11-2	-	TGTGCCAGCAGCTCAACAGGCGGCGGCTATGGCTACACCTTC	CASSSTGGGYGYTF
-	TRBJ2-7	TRBV5-4	TRBD2	TGTGCCAGCAGCTCCTCGGGCCTAGCGGGGTTCTCCTACGAGCAGTACTTC	CASSSSGLAGFSYEQYF
-	TRBJ2-3	TRBV19	-	TGTGCCAGTAGTATAGATGGGGGCTTCAACACAGATACGCAGTATTTT	CASSIDGGFNTDTQYF
-	TRBJ2-3	TRBV6-1	TRBD2	TGTGCCAGCAGTGAAGGTTTGTGGGCTAGCGGGAAAGATACGCAGTATTTT	CASSEGLWASGKDTQYF
-	TRBJ1-1	TRBV7-8	TRBD1	TGTGCCAGCAGCGTAAGGGACAGGGAGGTAGTTACTGAAGCTTTCTTT	CASSVRDREVVTEAFF
-	TRBJ2-7	TRBV6-5	-	TGTGCCAGCAGCAATCCCCCCTACGAGCAGTACTTC	CASSNPPYEQYF
-	TRBJ2-1	TRBV9	-	TGTGCCAGCAGCGCCTTCAATGAGCAGTTCTTC	CASSAFNEQFF
-	TRBJ2-3	TRBV6-4	-	TGTGCCAGCAGTCCCGACAGAAACACAGATACGCAGTATTTT	CASSPDRNTDTQYF
-	TRBJ2-1	TRBV5-6	-	TGTGCCAGCAGCTTGCGGGAGCCCTACAATGAGCAGTTCTTC	CASSLREPYNEQFF
-	TRBJ2-5	TRBV11-2	-	TGTGCCAGCAGCTTAGTCAGCCAAGAGACCCAGTACTTC	CASSLVSQETQYF
-	TRBJ2-7	TRBV9	TRBD1	TGTGCCAGCAGCGTAGGGGCGGGACAGGGAGCCGAGCAGTACTTC	CASSVGAGQGAEQYF
-	TRBJ1-5	TRBV28	-	TGTGCCAGCAGTTTAGCAGGGGCTTACAATCAGCCCCAGCATTTT	CASSLAGAYNQPQHF